This note documents a single T cell receptor (beta chain) sequence. What it binds is not known. Using its own MiXCR run on the 5' RACE reads, TCRdb lists one record per CDR3 protein. Among about 29,000 distinct CDR3 sequences listed, around 6.9% were seen once. These data come from a study of spatial heterogeneity in lung cancer. Regarding the study as a whole: Expanded intratumoral alpha and beta TCR counts tracked tumor mutation counts.

The CDR3 length is 16 residues. Unmatched junction bases numbered 4, after V lost 2 bases and J lost 2 bases. CDR1 is KGHSH, CDR2 LQKENI, per germline. Time point denoted: sample taken at primary tumor resection. Material for sequencing was whole RNA from tumor, nontumor lung or frozen PBMC, left unsorted. The chain links TRBV18 to TRBJ1-3, with 9 bases that match TRBD1. This specimen consisted of lung tumor tissue, obtained at surgery. This sequence originates from a male donor with early-stage non-small cell lung cancer. In nucleotides, the CDR3 is TGTGCCAGCTCACCAGGACAGGGGAAGGCTGGAAACACCATATATTTT. Protein: CASSPGQGKAGNTIYF.